This section outlines one TCR beta chain sequence together with its context. The CDR3 is made up of 15 amino acids. This entry is derived from a study of circulating and synovial CD4+ cells in juvenile arthritis. Measured with immunoSEQ multiplex PCR; TCRdb has only the in-frame clones, and not every one. The table shows approximately 3,500 clones, with 81% occurring only once. This clonotype was obtained from a human donor with juvenile idiopathic arthritis. The V gene is TRBV21-1, the J gene TRBJ1-4. TRBV21-1 is given as a pseudogene. The material sequenced was CD4+ T cells from synovial fluid. The CDR3 is CASSARGEAREKLFF. Here the CDR3 DNA reads TGTGCCAGCAGCGCCCGGGGTGAGGCGAGGGAAAAACTGTTTTTT.